These 12 T cell receptor beta chains were sequenced from one sample in a study of PD-L1 blockade in urothelial cancer. Time point given: peripheral blood 6 weeks after treatment start. Generated by immunoSEQ multiplex PCR, the TCRdb table keeps only in-frame clones and is missing some. Of 100,000 to 150,000 clones in the sample, more than 70% were seen once. The source was PBMCs, collected around atezolizumab (anti-PD-L1) treatment. The receptors here all came from a middle-aged man with urothelial cancer.

This clone has only a few counts. This chain links TRBV9 with TRBJ1-1; TRBD1 agrees at 7 bases. Germline lookup yields CDR1 SGDLS and CDR2 YYNGEE. The V gene end was trimmed by 4 bases and the J gene end by 4 bases; junction bases not matched to a gene: 7. The CDR3 runs 14 residues. The CDR3 is CASSTDTGATEAFF. CDR3 DNA: TGTGCCAGCAGCACAGATACAGGGGCCACTGAAGCTTTCTTT.

The chain combines TRBV30 with TRBJ1-4, with 7 bases matching TRBD1. The CDR3 spans 15 residues. V was pared by 2 bases and J by 3 bases, with 6 bases of the junction left unmatched. CDR1 is GTSNPN, CDR2 SVGIG, per germline (reference sequence). CDR3 sequence: CAWSYPGGSNEKLFF. DNA for the CDR3: TGTGCCTGGAGTTACCCAGGGGGTTCTAATGAAAAACTGTTTTTT.

The V call is TRBV5-1, the J call TRBJ2-2; 9 bases align to TRBD1. Germline V gene sequence: CDR1 SGHRS, CDR2 YFSETQ. The CDR3 has 16 amino acids. V was pared by 4 bases and J by 6 bases, with 10 bases of the junction left unmatched. This CDR3 reads CASSTGQGVRSGELFF. For the CDR3, the DNA is TGCGCCAGCAGCACGGGACAGGGAGTTAGGTCCGGGGAGCTGTTTTTT.

The J gene is TRBJ1-2, the V gene TRBV28; 9 positions agree with TRBD1. CDR3 length: 15 residues. Germline V gene data show CDR1 as MDHEN and CDR2 as SYDVKM. Trimming took 7 bases from V and 5 from J; bases not matched to a gene: 11. The CDR3 DNA sequence: TGTGCCAGCATGTCGGGACAGGGTATCCCTTATGGCTACACCTTC. As protein: CASMSGQGIPYGYTF.

The genes are TRBV15 and TRBJ1-5; weak D call: TRBD1 (5 bases). Between the trimmed V and J ends, which lost 1 base and 3 bases, there was a span of 10 bases. CDR3 size: 15 residues. The V gene's germline CDR1 is LNHNV and CDR2 YYDKDF (reference sequence). The CDR3 protein is CATSRVTGINQPQHF. The CDR3, as DNA: TGTGCCACCAGCAGAGTTACAGGAATCAATCAGCCCCAGCATTTT.

The chain uses TRBV19 and TRBJ2-5; TRBD2 matches at 7 bases. The CDR3 is made up of 17 amino acids. Germline V lookup: CDR1 LNHDA, CDR2 SQIVND (reference sequence). V lost 5 bases, J lost 5 bases, and 17 bases stayed unmatched. CDR3 residues: CASSVRPLAGVAETQYF. The CDR3, as DNA: TGTGCCAGTAGTGTCCGTCCCCTCGCGGGAGTAGCGGAGACCCAGTACTTC.

The genes are TRBV28 and TRBJ1-2; maybe TRBD1 (6 bases). Germline assignment: CDR1 MDHEN and CDR2 SYDVKM. Trimming cost V 2 bases and J 5 bases, with 9 bases left between them. The CDR3 runs 13 residues. This CDR3 is CASSLPGDYGYTF. As DNA, the CDR3 is TGTGCCAGCAGTTTACCAGGGGATTATGGCTACACCTTC.

The chain uses TRBV15 and TRBJ1-5; 7 bases fit TRBD1. CDR1 is LNHNV and CDR2 is YYDKDF in the germline V gene (reference sequence). The CDR3 length is 15 residues. The trim removed 4 bases at V and 7 bases at J, leaving 10 bases unmatched. The CDR3 DNA sequence: TGTGCCACCAGCATGTTCACAGGGGCCGGGCAGCCCCAGCATTTT. Amino acid sequence: CATSMFTGAGQPQHF. The full variable domain, with the rest looked up from reference TRBV15 and TRBJ1-5, is DAMVIQNPRYQVTQFGKPVTLSCSQTLNHNVMYWYQQKSSQAPKLLFHYYDKDFNNEADTPDNFQSRRPNTSFCFLDIRSPGLGDTAMYLCATSMFTGAGQPQHFGDGTRLSIL.

The V gene is TRBV6-5, the J gene TRBJ2-1; D is ambiguous. Trimming removed 6 bases at V and 9 bases at J, with 15 bases between. CDR1 MNHEY and CDR2 SVGAGI come from the germline V gene. This CDR3 spans 13 amino acids. The CDR3 loop is CASSPRFDSEQFF. The CDR3 DNA reads as TGTGCCAGCAGCCCCCGTTTCGACTCTGAGCAGTTCTTC.

The V gene is TRBV5-5, the J gene TRBJ2-7; the match to TRBD1 covers 7 bases. V shed 5 bases and J 9 bases; nucleotides not matched to a gene: 11. Germline V gene lookup returns CDR1 SGHKS and CDR2 YYEKEE (reference sequence). This CDR3 comprises 13 residues. The CDR3 region is CASRGVSRDRQYF. The CDR3 DNA reads TGTGCCAGCAGGGGGGTCTCCCGGGACAGGCAGTACTTC. Variable domain in full (rest from reference TRBV5-5 and TRBJ2-7): DAGVTQSPTHLIKTRGQQVTLRCSPISGHKSVSWYQQVLGQGPQFIFQYYEKEERGRGNFPDRFSARQFPNYSSELNVNALLLGDSALYLCASRGVSRDRQYFGPGTRLTVT.

V gene TRBV5-5 combines with J gene TRBJ2-7; D call uncertain. The V end was cut by 2 bases, the J end by 2 bases, with 17 bases between. The V gene's germline CDR1 is SGHKS and CDR2 YYEKEE (reference sequence). The CDR3 is 16 residues long. DNA of the CDR3: TGTGCCAGCAGCTTTACGGTTGCACAGATGACCTACGAGCAGTACTTC. This translates into CASSFTVAQMTYEQYF. Based on the CDR3 plus reference TRBV5-5 and TRBJ2-7, the full variable domain is DAGVTQSPTHLIKTRGQQVTLRCSPISGHKSVSWYQQVLGQGPQFIFQYYEKEERGRGNFPDRFSARQFPNYSSELNVNALLLGDSALYLCASSFTVAQMTYEQYFGPGTRLTVT.

The V gene is TRBV19, the J gene TRBJ1-5, with 9 positions matching TRBD1. CDR3 length equals 13 residues. V lost 6 bases and J lost 5; bases outside the gene matches: 2. Looked up from germline, CDR1 is LNHDA and CDR2 is SQIVND (reference sequence). CDR3 DNA: TGTGCCAGTAGACGGGACAGGGATCAGCCCCAGCATTTT. Encoded protein: CASRRDRDQPQHF.